A single T cell receptor (beta chain) is shown here with its context. Its specificity is not known. Assay: immunoSEQ multiplex PCR; the TCRdb copy retains only in-frame clones and omits some. The sample lists about 480,000 clones, around 79% occurring once. The data were taken from a study of shared clonotypes between healthy human individuals. Study observations and caveats: How much donors shared clonotypes was expected to be affected by sequencing depth.

Germline CDR1 is LGHNA and CDR2 is YNFKEQ. CDR3 length: 17 residues. The V gene end was trimmed by 0 bases and the J gene end by 4 bases; junction bases not matched to a gene: 9. This clonotype was sampled from a woman aged 40 to 55 in good health. Some clones in this sample may be carry-over from other donors' samples. The specimen was PBMCs. This sequence joins TRBV4-2 and TRBJ2-5, with 9 bases fitting TRBD2. CDR3 bases: TGTGCCAGCAGCCAAGAGTCTAGCGGGACGGGGGGAGAGACCCAGTACTTC. Its translation: CASSQESSGTGGETQYF.